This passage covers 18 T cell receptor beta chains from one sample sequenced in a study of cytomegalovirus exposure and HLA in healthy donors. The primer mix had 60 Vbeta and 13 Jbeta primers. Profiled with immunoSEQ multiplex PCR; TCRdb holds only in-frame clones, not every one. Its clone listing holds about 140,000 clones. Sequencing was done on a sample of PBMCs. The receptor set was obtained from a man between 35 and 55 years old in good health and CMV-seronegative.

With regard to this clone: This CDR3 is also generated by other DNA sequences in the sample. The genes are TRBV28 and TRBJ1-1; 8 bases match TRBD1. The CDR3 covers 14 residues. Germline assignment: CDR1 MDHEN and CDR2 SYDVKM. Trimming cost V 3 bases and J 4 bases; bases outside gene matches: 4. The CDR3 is CASSLPQGGTEAFF. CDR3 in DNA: TGTGCCAGCAGTTTGCCACAGGGGGGCACTGAAGCTTTCTTT.

CDR3 in DNA: TGTGCCAGCAGCAGGACAGGGGGCGAGCAGTACTTC. Translating gives CASSRTGGEQYF. The rearrangement links TRBV5-4 to TRBJ2-7; TRBD1 aligns across 10 bases. The length of the CDR3 is 12 residues. V shed 4 bases, J shed 6 bases, and the junction held 1 base outside the gene matches. Germline V gene sequence: CDR1 SGHNT, CDR2 YYREEE (reference sequence). The full variable domain, in which reference TRBV5-4 and TRBJ2-7 provide the parts outside the CDR3, is ETGVTQSPTHLIKTRGQQVTLRCSSQSGHNTVSWYQQALGQGPQFIFQYYREEENGRGNFPPRFSGLQFPNYSSELNVNALELDDSALYLCASSRTGGEQYFGPGTRLTVT.

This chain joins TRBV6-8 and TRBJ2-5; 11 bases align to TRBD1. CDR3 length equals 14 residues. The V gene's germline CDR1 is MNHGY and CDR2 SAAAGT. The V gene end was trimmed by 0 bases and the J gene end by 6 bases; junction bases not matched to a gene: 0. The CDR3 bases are TGTGCCAGCAGTTACTCGGACAGGGGGCAGACCCAGTACTTC. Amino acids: CASSYSDRGQTQYF.

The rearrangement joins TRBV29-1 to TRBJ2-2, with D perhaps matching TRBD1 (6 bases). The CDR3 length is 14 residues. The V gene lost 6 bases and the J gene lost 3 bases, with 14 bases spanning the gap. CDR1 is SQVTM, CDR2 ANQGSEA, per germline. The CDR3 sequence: CSVAGQTHTGELFF. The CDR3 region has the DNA TGCAGCGTGGCCGGACAGACCCACACCGGGGAGCTGTTTTTT.

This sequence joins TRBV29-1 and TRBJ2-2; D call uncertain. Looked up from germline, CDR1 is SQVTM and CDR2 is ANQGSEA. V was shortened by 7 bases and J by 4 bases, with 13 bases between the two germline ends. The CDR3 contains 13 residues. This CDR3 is CSALGQATGELFF. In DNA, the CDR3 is TGCAGCGCCCTTGGGCAGGCCACCGGGGAGCTGTTTTTT.

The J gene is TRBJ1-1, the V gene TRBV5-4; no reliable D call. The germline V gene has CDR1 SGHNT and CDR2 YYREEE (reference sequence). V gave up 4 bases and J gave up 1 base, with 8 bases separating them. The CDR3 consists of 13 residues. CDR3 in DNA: TGTGCCAGCAGCCCAACAGAGAACACTGAAGCTTTCTTT. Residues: CASSPTENTEAFF.

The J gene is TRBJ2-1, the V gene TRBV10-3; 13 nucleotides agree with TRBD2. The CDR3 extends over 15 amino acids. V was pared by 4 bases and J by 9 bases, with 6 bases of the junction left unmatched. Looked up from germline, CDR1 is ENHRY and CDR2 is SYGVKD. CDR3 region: CAISVGTSGVGEQFF. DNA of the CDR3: TGTGCCATCAGTGTGGGGACTAGCGGGGTCGGTGAGCAGTTCTTC.

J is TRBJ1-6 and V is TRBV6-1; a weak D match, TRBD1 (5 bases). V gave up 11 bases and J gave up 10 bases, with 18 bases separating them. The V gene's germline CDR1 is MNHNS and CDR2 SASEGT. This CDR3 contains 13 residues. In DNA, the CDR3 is TGTGCCGGAACGGACACTCCAGGGTCACCCCTCCACTTT. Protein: CAGTDTPGSPLHF.

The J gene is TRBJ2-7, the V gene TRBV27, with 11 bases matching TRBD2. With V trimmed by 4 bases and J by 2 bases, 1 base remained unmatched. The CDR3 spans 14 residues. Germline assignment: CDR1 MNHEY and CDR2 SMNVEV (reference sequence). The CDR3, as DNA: TGTGCCAGCAGTTCACTAGCGGGGGCCTACGAGCAGTACTTC. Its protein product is CASSSLAGAYEQYF.

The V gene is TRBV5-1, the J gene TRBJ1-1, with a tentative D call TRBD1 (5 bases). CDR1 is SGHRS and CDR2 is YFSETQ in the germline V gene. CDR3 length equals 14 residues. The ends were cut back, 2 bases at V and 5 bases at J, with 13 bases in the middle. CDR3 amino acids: CASSFAPDSTEAFF. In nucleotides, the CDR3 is TGCGCCAGCAGCTTTGCCCCAGACAGTACTGAAGCTTTCTTT.

CDR3 sequence (DNA): TGTGCCAGCAGCTGGGTCGGGACAGGGGCGAACACCGGGGAGCTGTTTTTT. Amino acid sequence: CASSWVGTGANTGELFF. The chain carries TRBV5-5 and TRBJ2-2, with TRBD1 matching over 10 bases. The CDR3 sequence is 17 residues long. Trimming took 3 bases from V and 0 from J; bases not matched to a gene: 5. Germline lookup yields CDR1 SGHKS and CDR2 YYEKEE (reference sequence).

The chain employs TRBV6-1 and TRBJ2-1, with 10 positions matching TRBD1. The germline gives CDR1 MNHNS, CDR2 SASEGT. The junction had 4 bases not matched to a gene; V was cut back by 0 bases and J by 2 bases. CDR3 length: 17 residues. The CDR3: CASSEAATGGTYNEQFF. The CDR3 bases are TGTGCCAGCAGTGAAGCTGCGACAGGGGGCACCTACAATGAGCAGTTCTTC.

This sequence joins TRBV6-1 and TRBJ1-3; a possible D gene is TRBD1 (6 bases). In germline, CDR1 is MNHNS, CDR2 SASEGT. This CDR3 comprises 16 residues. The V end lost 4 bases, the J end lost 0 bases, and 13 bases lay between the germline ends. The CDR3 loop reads CASSALDSNSGNTIYF. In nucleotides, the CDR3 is TGTGCCAGCAGTGCACTGGACAGTAACTCTGGAAACACCATATATTTT.

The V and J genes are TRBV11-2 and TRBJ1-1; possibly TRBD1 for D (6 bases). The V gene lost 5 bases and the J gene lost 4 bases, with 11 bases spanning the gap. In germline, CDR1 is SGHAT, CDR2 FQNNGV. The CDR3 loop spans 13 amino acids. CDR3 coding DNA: TGTGCCAGCAGCCACACAGGGTTCACTGAAGCTTTCTTT. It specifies CASSHTGFTEAFF.

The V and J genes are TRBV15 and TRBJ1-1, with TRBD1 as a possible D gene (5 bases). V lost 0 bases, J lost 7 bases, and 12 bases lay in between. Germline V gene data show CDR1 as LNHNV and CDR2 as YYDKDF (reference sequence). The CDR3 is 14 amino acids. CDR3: CATSREGAVGEAFF. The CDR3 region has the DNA TGTGCCACCAGCAGAGAAGGGGCAGTTGGTGAAGCTTTCTTT. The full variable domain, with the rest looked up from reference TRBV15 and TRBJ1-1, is DAMVIQNPRYQVTQFGKPVTLSCSQTLNHNVMYWYQQKSSQAPKLLFHYYDKDFNNEADTPDNFQSRRPNTSFCFLDIRSPGLGDTAMYLCATSREGAVGEAFFGQGTRLTVV.

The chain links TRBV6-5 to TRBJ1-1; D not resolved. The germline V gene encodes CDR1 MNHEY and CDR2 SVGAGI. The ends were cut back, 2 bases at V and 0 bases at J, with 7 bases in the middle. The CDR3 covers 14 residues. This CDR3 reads CASSYESVNTEAFF. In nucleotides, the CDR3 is TGTGCCAGCAGTTACGAATCAGTGAACACTGAAGCTTTCTTT.

CDR3 bases: TGTGCCAGTAGTTCGACTCGGAGCTCCTACGAGCAGTACTTC. Its protein is CASSSTRSSYEQYF. The chain couples TRBV19 to TRBJ2-7; unclear D gene. V shed 5 bases and J shed 0 bases, with 11 bases lying between them. Germline assignment: CDR1 LNHDA and CDR2 SQIVND (reference sequence). CDR3 length equals 14 residues.

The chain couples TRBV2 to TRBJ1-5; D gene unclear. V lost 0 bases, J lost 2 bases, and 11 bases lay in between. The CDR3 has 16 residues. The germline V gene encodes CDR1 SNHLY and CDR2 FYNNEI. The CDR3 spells CASSEALGRGNQPQHF. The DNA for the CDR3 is TGTGCCAGCAGTGAAGCCCTTGGGAGGGGCAATCAGCCCCAGCATTTT.